This T cell receptor beta chain is drawn from a study of cytomegalovirus exposure and HLA in healthy donors. The study ran its PCR with 60 Vbeta and 13 Jbeta primers. Sequenced by immunoSEQ multiplex PCR; TCRdb stores in-frame clones only, minus some. Of about 130,000 clones detected, 77% appear once; the ten largest clones hold roughly 12%. The germline V gene has CDR1 MDHEN and CDR2 SYDVKM. There are 14 residues in the CDR3. After removal of 2 bases from V and 10 bases from J, the junction contained 6 bases not matched to a gene. The V call is TRBV28, the J call TRBJ1-4, with TRBD1 matching over 8 bases. Sequenced: PBMCs. This TCR derives from a woman in her forties in good health and CMV-seropositive. Here the CDR3 reads CASSLAGGELKLFF. CDR3 DNA sequence: TGTGCCAGCAGTTTAGCAGGGGGCGAACTAAAACTGTTTTTT.